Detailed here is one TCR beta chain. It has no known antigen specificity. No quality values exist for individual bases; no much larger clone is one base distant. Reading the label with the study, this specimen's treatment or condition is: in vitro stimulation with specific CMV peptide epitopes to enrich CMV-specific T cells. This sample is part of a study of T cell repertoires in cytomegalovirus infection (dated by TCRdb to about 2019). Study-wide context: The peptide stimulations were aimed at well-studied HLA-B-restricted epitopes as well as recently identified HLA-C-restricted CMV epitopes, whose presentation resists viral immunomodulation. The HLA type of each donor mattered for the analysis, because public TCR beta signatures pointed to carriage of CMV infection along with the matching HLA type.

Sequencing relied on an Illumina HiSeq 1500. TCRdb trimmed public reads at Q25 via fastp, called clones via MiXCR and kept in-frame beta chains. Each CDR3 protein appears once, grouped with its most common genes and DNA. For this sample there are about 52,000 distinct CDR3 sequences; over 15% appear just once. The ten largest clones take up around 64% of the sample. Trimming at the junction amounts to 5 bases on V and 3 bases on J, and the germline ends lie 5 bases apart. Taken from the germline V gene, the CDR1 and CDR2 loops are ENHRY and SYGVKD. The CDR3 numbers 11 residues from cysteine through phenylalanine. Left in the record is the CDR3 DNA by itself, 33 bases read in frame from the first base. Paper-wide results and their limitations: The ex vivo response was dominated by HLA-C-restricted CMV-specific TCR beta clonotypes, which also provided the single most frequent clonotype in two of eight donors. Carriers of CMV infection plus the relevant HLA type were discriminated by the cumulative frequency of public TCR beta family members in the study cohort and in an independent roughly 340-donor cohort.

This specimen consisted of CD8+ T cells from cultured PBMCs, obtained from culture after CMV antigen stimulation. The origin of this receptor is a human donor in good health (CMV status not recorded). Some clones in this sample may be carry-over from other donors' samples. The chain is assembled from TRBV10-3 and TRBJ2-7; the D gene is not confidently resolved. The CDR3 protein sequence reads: CAISPDYEQYF. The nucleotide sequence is TGTGCCATCAGTCCCGACTACGAGCAGTACTTC.